These T cell receptor beta chains were read from a single sample in a study of blood T cell repertoires in COVID-19. Profiled with immunoSEQ multiplex PCR; TCRdb holds only in-frame clones, not every one. The sample holds about 150,000 clones, approximately 90% seen once. What was sequenced was PBMCs or T cells enriched from blood (not recorded which). The origin of the receptors is a woman in her thirties with acute COVID-19. Each CDR3 is given with its conserved first and last residue. The D gene is left open where the match is weak. Some rows mark clone size as missing; the rest say once, few, many or name a class of expanded clone.

v_call: TRBV4-2; clone_size: -; j_call: TRBJ1-4; d_call: -; cdr3_nt: TGTGCCAGCAGCCAAGAGAGCACAGCTAATGAAAAACTGTTTTTT; cdr3_aa: CASSQESTANEKLFF
v_call: TRBV18; clone_size: -; j_call: TRBJ2-5; d_call: -; cdr3_nt: TGTGCCAGCTCACCGGGACTGGCCCAAGAGACCCAGTACTTC; cdr3_aa: CASSPGLAQETQYF
v_call: TRBV29-1; clone_size: -; j_call: TRBJ1-6; d_call: -; cdr3_nt: TGCAGCGCCCGACAGGCAGGGGAGGGTTCACCCCTCCACTTT; cdr3_aa: CSARQAGEGSPLHF
v_call: TRBV7-9; clone_size: -; j_call: TRBJ1-6; d_call: -; cdr3_nt: TGTGCCAGCAGCTACCAGACAGATTATAATTCACCCCTCCACTTT; cdr3_aa: CASSYQTDYNSPLHF
v_call: TRBV28; clone_size: -; j_call: TRBJ2-2; d_call: -; cdr3_nt: TGTGCCAGCAGTTTCCTTTACACCGGGGAGCTGTTTTTT; cdr3_aa: CASSFLYTGELFF
v_call: TRBV11-2; clone_size: -; j_call: TRBJ2-1; d_call: TRBD2; cdr3_nt: TGTGCCAGCAGCTTAAGCGGGGCCGCGGGGAATGAGCAGTTCTTC; cdr3_aa: CASSLSGAAGNEQFF
v_call: TRBV9; clone_size: -; j_call: TRBJ2-1; d_call: TRBD2; cdr3_nt: TGTGCCAGCAGCGTCGAAGCGGGGTCGTACGACAATGAGCAGTTCTTC; cdr3_aa: CASSVEAGSYDNEQFF
v_call: TRBV9; clone_size: -; j_call: TRBJ2-2; d_call: TRBD2; cdr3_nt: TGTGCCAGCAGCGTTCGGACTAGCGGAAACACCGGGGAGCTGTTTTTT; cdr3_aa: CASSVRTSGNTGELFF
v_call: TRBV28; clone_size: -; j_call: TRBJ2-7; d_call: -; cdr3_nt: TGTGCCAGTAACACAGGGATGATCGGCGAGCAGTACTTC; cdr3_aa: CASNTGMIGEQYF
v_call: TRBV29-1; clone_size: -; j_call: TRBJ1-1; d_call: TRBD1; cdr3_nt: TGCAGCGTTCGACCACAGGGGGCGGCCACTGAAGCTTTCTTT; cdr3_aa: CSVRPQGAATEAFF
v_call: TRBV5-1; clone_size: -; j_call: TRBJ1-2; d_call: -; cdr3_nt: TGCGCCAGCAGCTTTACAGTGTACGATGGCTACACCTTC; cdr3_aa: CASSFTVYDGYTF
v_call: TRBV18; clone_size: -; j_call: TRBJ1-5; d_call: -; cdr3_nt: TGTGCCAGCTCAGAAGACAGGAATCAGCCCCAGCATTTT; cdr3_aa: CASSEDRNQPQHF
v_call: TRBV28; clone_size: -; j_call: TRBJ2-1; d_call: TRBD1; cdr3_nt: TGTGCCAGCACCTCCACAGGGGAACTCTACAATGAGCAGTTCTTC; cdr3_aa: CASTSTGELYNEQFF
v_call: TRBV10-3; clone_size: -; j_call: TRBJ2-1; d_call: -; cdr3_nt: TGTGCCATCAAGGCGGAATCGAATGAGCAGTTCTTC; cdr3_aa: CAIKAESNEQFF
v_call: TRBV6-2/TRBV6-3; clone_size: -; j_call: TRBJ2-3; d_call: -; cdr3_nt: TGTGCCAGCAGTCGGTTCACAGATACGCAGTATTTT; cdr3_aa: CASSRFTDTQYF
v_call: TRBV5-6; clone_size: -; j_call: TRBJ1-2; d_call: TRBD1; cdr3_nt: TGTGCCAGCAGCTCAGAGGGACAGAGAGTTAACTATGGCTACACCTTC; cdr3_aa: CASSSEGQRVNYGYTF
v_call: TRBV21-1; clone_size: once; j_call: TRBJ1-1; d_call: -; cdr3_nt: TGTGCCAGCAGCATATGCGGAAGTAGTAACACTGAAGCTTTCTTT; cdr3_aa: CASSICGSSNTEAFF
v_call: TRBV19; clone_size: -; j_call: TRBJ1-1; d_call: -; cdr3_nt: TGTGCCAGTAGTCAGGGAAGGGTAGCTTTCTTT; cdr3_aa: CASSQGRVAFF
v_call: TRBV7-2; clone_size: -; j_call: TRBJ1-5; d_call: -; cdr3_nt: TGTGCCAGCAGCTTTTCCCGGCAGGCTGGGCCCCAGCATTTT; cdr3_aa: CASSFSRQAGPQHF
v_call: TRBV5-4; clone_size: -; j_call: TRBJ2-1; d_call: TRBD2; cdr3_nt: TGTGCCAGCAGCTTGGCCCGAGGGACTAGTCACGATGAGCAGTTCTTC; cdr3_aa: CASSLARGTSHDEQFF
v_call: TRBV28; clone_size: -; j_call: TRBJ1-3; d_call: -; cdr3_nt: TGTGCCAGCAGTTTGGGAGTTTTTTCTGGAAACACCATATATTTT; cdr3_aa: CASSLGVFSGNTIYF